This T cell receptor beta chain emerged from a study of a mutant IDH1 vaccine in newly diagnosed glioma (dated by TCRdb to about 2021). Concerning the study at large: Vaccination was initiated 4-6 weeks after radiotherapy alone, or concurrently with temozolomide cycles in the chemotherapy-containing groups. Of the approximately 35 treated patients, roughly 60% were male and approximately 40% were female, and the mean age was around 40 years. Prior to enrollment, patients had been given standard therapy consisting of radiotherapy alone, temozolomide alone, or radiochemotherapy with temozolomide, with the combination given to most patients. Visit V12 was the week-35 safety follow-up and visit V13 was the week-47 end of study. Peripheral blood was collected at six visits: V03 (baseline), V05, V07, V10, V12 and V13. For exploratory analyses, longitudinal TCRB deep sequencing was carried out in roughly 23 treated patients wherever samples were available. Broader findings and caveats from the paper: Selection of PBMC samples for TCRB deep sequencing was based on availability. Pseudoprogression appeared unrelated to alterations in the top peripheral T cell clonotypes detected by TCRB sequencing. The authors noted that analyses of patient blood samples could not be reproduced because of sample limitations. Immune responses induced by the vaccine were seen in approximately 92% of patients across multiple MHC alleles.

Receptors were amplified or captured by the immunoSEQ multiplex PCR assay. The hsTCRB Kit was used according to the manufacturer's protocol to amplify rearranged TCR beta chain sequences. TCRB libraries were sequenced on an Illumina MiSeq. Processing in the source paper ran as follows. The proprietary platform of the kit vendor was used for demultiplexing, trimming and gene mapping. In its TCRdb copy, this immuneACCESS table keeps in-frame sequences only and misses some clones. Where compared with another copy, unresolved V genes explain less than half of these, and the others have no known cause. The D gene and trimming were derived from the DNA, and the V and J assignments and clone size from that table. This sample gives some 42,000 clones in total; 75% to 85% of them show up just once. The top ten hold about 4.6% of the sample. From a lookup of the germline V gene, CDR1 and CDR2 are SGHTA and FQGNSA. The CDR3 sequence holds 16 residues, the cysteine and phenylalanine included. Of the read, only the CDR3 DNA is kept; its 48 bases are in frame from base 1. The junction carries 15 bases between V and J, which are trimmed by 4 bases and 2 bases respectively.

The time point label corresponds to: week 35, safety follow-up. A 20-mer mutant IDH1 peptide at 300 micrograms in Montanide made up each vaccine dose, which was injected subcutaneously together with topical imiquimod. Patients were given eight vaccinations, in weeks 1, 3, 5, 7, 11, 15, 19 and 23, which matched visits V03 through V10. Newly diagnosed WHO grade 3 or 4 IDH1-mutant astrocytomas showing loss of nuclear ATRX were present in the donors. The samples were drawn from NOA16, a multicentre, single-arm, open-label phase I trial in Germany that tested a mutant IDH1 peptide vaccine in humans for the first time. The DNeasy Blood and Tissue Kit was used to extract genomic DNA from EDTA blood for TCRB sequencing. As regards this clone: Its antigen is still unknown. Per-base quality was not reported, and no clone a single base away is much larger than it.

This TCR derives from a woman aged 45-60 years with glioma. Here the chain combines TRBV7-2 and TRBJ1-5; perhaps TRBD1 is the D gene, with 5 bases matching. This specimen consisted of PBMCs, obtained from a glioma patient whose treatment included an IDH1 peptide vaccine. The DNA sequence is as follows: TGTGCCAGCAGCTGGAGCGGGGCGCGGGGCAATCAGCCCCAGCATTTT. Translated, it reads CASSWSGARGNQPQHF.